Sequencing of this TCR beta chain was carried out in a study of T cell responses to AZD1222 COVID-19 vaccine. CDR3 size: 14 residues. Looked up from germline, CDR1 is SGDLS and CDR2 is YYNGEE. The ends were cut back, 0 bases at V and 1 base at J, with 5 bases in the middle. Study conclusions and caveats: Close to half of spike-specific TCRs reportedly recognize unmutated variant regions.

Points on this clone: Its antigen is as yet unknown.

Generated by immunoSEQ multiplex PCR, the TCRdb table keeps only in-frame clones and is missing some. The sample consists of about 96,000 clones, 80% to 90% of them appearing once. The sequence was collected from an adult in good health. The sequencing used peripheral blood, collected on day 0 of AZD1222 vaccination. The V gene is TRBV9, the J gene TRBJ2-1; D uncertain. The CDR3, as DNA: TGTGCCAGCAGCGTAGCGAGTTCCTACAATGAGCAGTTCTTC. Protein sequence: CASSVASSYNEQFF.